The rows below give T cell receptor beta chains drawn from one sample of a study of blood T cell repertoires in COVID-19. Sequencing was performed with immunoSEQ multiplex PCR; in TCRdb, only in-frame clones are kept and a portion is missing. The profile shows 120,000 or so clones, about four fifths of them singletons. Sequenced: PBMCs or T cells enriched from blood (not recorded which). The receptor source for this set is a woman in her thirties who had recovered from COVID-19. Each CDR3 is given with its conserved first and last residue. The D gene is left open where the match is weak.

TRBD2	TRBJ2-1	TRBV9	CASSVGTSGSYNEQFF	TGTGCCAGCAGCGTGGGGACTAGCGGATCCTACAATGAGCAGTTCTTC
TRBD2	TRBJ2-7	TRBV28	CASSLRLAGREQYF	TGTGCCAGCAGTTTACGACTAGCGGGACGCGAGCAGTACTTC
TRBD2	TRBJ2-5	TRBV4-3	CASSQDRAGVGETQYF	TGCGCCAGCAGCCAAGACCGGGCGGGAGTGGGAGAGACCCAGTACTTC
-	TRBJ1-1	TRBV15	CATSRDPGRGTEAFF	TGTGCCACCAGCAGAGACCCAGGGAGGGGCACTGAAGCTTTCTTT
TRBD1	TRBJ1-2	TRBV5-5	CASSSRTGNYGYTF	TGTGCCAGCAGCTCAAGGACAGGGAACTATGGCTACACCTTC
-	TRBJ1-2	TRBV12-3/TRBV12-4	CASTPDRNYGYTF	TGTGCCAGCACCCCCGACAGGAACTATGGCTACACCTTC
-	TRBJ2-5	TRBV21-1	CASSKGSGETQYF	TGTGCCAGCAGCAAAGGGAGTGGAGAGACCCAGTACTTC
-	TRBJ1-6	TRBV28	CASITPGRGNSPLHF	TGTGCCAGCATCACCCCGGGACGGGGGAATTCACCCCTCCACTTT
TRBD2	TRBJ2-5	TRBV5-4	CASSSWTSGRGETQYF	TGTGCCAGCAGCTCCTGGACTAGCGGGAGAGGAGAGACCCAGTACTTC
TRBD1	TRBJ1-2	TRBV28	CASSPGTDYGYTF	TGTGCCAGCAGTCCGGGGACAGATTATGGCTACACCTTC
-	TRBJ2-1	TRBV7-2	CASSSSAFSYNEQFF	TGTGCCAGCAGCTCTAGCGCCTTCTCCTACAATGAGCAGTTCTTC
TRBD1	TRBJ2-7	TRBV29-1	CSVEEDRGSYSEQYF	TGCAGCGTTGAAGAAGACAGGGGTAGCTATAGCGAGCAGTACTTC
-	TRBJ2-6	TRBV29-1	CSVDTQGRTGANVLTF	TGCAGCGTTGATACACAGGGGAGGACTGGGGCCAACGTCCTGACTTTC
TRBD2	TRBJ2-2	TRBV4-2	CASSQGSGGNYNTGELFF	TGTGCCAGCAGCCAAGGATCGGGGGGTAATTATAACACCGGGGAGCTGTTTTTT
TRBD1	TRBJ2-7	TRBV5-4	CASSTDRNQQYF	TGTGCCAGCAGCACGGACAGGAACCAGCAGTACTTC
TRBD1	TRBJ1-5	TRBV5-4	CASSLGGQGRSNQPQHF	TGTGCCAGCAGCTTGGGTGGACAGGGTAGAAGCAATCAGCCCCAGCATTTT
TRBD1	TRBJ1-6	TRBV5-1	CASSLDPQGVGSPLHF	TGCGCCAGCAGCTTGGACCCTCAGGGGGTGGGTTCACCCCTCCACTTT